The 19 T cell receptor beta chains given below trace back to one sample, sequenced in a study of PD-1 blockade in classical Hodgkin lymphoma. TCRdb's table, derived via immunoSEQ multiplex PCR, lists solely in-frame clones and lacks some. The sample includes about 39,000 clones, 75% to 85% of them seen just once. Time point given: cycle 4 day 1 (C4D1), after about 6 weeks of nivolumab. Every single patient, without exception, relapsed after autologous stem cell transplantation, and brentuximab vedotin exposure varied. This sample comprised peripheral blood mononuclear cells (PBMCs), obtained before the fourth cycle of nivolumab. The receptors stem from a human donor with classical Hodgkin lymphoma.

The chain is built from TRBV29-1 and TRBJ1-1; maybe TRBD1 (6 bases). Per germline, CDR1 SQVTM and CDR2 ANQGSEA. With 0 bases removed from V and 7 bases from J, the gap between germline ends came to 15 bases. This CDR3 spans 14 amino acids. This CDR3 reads CSVEEGTGSNEAFF. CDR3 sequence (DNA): TGCAGCGTTGAAGAGGGAACAGGGAGTAATGAAGCTTTCTTT.

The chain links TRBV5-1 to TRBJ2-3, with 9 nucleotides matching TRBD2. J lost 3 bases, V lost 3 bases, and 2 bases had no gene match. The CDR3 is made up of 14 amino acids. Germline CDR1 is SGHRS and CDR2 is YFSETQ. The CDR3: CASSSSGATDTQYF. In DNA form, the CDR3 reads TGCGCCAGCAGCTCTAGCGGGGCAACAGATACGCAGTATTTT.

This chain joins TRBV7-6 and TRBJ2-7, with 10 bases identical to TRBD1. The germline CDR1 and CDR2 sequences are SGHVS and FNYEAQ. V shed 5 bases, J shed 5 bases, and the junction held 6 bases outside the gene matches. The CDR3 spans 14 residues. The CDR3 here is CASSPWTGGHEQYF. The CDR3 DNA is TGTGCCAGCAGCCCCTGGACAGGGGGACACGAGCAGTACTTC.

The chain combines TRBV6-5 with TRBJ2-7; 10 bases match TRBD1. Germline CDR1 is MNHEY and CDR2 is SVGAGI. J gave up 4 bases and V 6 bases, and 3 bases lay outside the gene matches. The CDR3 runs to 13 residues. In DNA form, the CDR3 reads TGTGCCAGCAGAACGGGACAGGGGTACGAGCAGTACTTC. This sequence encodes CASRTGQGYEQYF.

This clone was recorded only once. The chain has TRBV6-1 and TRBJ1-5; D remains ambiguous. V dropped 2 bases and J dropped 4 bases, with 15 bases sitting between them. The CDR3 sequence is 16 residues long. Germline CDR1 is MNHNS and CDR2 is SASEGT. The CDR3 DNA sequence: TGTGCCAGCAGTGAATTTCTCAGGCGGAATAATCAGCCCCAGCATTTT. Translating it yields CASSEFLRRNNQPQHF.

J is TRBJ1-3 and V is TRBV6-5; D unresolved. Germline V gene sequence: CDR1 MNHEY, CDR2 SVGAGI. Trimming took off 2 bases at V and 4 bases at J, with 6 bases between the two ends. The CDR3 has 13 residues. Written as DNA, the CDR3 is TGTGCCAGCAGTTACCTGGGCGGAAACACCATATATTTT. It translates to CASSYLGGNTIYF.

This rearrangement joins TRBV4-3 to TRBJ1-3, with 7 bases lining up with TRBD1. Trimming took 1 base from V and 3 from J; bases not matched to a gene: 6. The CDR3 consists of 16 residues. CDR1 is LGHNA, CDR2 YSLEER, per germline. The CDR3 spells CASSQGRGLHGNTIYF. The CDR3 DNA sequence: TGCGCCAGCAGCCAAGGAAGGGGGCTTCATGGAAACACCATATATTTT.

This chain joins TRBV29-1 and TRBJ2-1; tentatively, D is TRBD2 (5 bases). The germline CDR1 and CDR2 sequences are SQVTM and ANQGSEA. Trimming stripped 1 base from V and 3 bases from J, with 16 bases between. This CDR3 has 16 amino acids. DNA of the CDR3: TGCAGCGTTGAAGTAGTCCCCCTAGCCTTCTACAATGAGCAGTTCTTC. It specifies CSVEVVPLAFYNEQFF.

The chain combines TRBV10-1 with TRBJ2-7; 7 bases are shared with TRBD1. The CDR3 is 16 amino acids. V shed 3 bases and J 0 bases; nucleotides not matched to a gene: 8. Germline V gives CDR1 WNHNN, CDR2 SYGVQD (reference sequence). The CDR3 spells CASSDFRQGSSYEQYF. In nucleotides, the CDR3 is TGCGCCAGCAGTGACTTCCGACAGGGAAGCTCCTACGAGCAGTACTTC.

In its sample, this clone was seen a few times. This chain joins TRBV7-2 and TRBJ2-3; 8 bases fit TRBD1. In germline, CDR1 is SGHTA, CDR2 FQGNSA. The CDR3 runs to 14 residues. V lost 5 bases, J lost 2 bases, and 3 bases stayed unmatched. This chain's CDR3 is CASSRTGSTDTQYF. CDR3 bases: TGTGCCAGCAGCCGGACAGGGTCCACAGATACGCAGTATTTT.

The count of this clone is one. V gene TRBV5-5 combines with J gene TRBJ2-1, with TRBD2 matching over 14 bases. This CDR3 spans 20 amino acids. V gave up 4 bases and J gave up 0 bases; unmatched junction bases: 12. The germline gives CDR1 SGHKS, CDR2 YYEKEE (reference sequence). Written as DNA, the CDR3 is TGTGCCAGCAGCCTGTTGGGGACTAGCGGGGGCCACAGCTCCTACAATGAGCAGTTCTTC. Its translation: CASSLLGTSGGHSSYNEQFF.

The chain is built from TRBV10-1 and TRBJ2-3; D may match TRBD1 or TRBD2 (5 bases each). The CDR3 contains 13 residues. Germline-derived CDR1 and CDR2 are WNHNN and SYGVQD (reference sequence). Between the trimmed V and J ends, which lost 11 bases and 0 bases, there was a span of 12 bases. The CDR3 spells CAVRDGSTDTQYF. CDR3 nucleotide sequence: TGCGCCGTCCGGGACGGAAGCACAGATACGCAGTATTTT.

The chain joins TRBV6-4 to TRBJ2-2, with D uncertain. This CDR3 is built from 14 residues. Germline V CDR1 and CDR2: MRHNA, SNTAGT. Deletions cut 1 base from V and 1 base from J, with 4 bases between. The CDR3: CASSDFLNTGELFF. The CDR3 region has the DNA TGTGCCAGCAGTGACTTTTTGAACACCGGGGAGCTGTTTTTT.

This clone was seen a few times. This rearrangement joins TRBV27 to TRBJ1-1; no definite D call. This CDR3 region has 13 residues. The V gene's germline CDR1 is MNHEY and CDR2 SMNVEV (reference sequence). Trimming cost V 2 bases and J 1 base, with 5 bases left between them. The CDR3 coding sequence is TGTGCCAGCAGTTTAAGTAGGAACACTGAAGCTTTCTTT. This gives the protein CASSLSRNTEAFF.

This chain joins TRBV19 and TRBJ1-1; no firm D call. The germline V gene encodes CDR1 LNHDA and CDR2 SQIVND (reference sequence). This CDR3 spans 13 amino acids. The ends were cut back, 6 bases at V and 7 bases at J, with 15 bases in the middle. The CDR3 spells CASSLPGEGEAFF. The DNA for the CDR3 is TGTGCCAGTAGCCTACCTGGGGAGGGTGAAGCTTTCTTT.

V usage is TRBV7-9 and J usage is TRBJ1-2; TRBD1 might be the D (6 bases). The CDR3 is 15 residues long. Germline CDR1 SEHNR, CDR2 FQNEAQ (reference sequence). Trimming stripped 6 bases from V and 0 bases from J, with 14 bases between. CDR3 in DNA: TGTGCCAGCAGGGGGGTCAGGGGTCCTAACTATGGCTACACCTTC. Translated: CASRGVRGPNYGYTF.

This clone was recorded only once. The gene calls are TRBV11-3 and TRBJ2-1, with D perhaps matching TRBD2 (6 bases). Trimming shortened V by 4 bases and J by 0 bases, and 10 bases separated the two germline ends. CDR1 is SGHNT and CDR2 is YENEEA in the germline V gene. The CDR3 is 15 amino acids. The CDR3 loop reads CASSSGTRSYNEQFF. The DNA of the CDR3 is TGTGCCAGCAGCTCCGGGACTCGCTCCTACAATGAGCAGTTCTTC.

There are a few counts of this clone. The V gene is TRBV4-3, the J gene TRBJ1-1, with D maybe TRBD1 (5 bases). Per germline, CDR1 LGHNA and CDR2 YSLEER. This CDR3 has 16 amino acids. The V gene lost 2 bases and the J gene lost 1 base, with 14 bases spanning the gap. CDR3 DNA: TGCGCCAGCAGCCAATTTTTGTGGACATCGAACACTGAAGCTTTCTTT. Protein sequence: CASSQFLWTSNTEAFF.

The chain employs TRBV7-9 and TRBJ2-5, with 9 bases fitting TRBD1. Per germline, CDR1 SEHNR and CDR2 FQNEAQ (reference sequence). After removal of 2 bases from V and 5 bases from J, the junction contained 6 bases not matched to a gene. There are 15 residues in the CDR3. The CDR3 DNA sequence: TGTGCCAGCAGCTTAAGTACAGGGGGCGTGGAGACCCAGTACTTC. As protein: CASSLSTGGVETQYF.